This T cell receptor (beta chain) was documented in a study of OX40 agonist ivuxolimab in advanced cancers. Notes on the research overall: The costimulatory receptor OX40 (CD134) was targeted by ivuxolimab, a fully human IgG2 agonistic monoclonal antibody. Intravenous ivuxolimab was administered to patients every 2 weeks at six dose levels: 0.01, 0.1, 0.3, 1.5, 3 and 10 mg/kg. Among the approximately 50 dose-escalation patients, about 20 had hepatocellular carcinoma, around 15 melanoma, 9 renal cell carcinoma and 9 head and neck cancer. The dose-escalation cohort was almost 85% male with a mean age of roughly 60 years, ranging from roughly 23 to 90. Prior anti-PD-1, anti-PD-L1 or anti-CTLA-4 therapy was permitted, and checkpoint inhibitors had been received by roughly two fifths of dose-escalation patients. Three dose-escalation patients achieved partial responses, one with hepatocellular carcinoma and two with cutaneous melanoma. Peripheral TCRbeta sequencing was intended to test whether TCR sequence diversity was altered and clonal T-cell expansion was caused by ivuxolimab. The monotherapy dose-escalation portion (N of about 50 patients) of the phase I ivuxolimab trial is reported in the paper.

Measured from the cysteine to the phenylalanine, the CDR3 is 14 residues long. Only CDR3 DNA remains: 42 bases, in frame from the first base. Clipping removes 4 bases from V and 6 bases from J, with 9 as the unmatched junction base count. CDR1 and CDR2 are drawn from the germline V gene: SGHTA, FQGNSA. Broader findings and caveats from the paper: Low levels of normalized T-cell clonal expansion were also seen in some patients who did not respond. After ivuxolimab, expanded clones were on average more numerous among CD8+ T cells than among CD4+ T cells. The antigen specificity of the clonally expanded peripheral T cells was not determined. In the 0.1-3.0 mg/kg groups, partial responders had among the lowest normalized peripheral clonal expansion, particularly in CD8+ T cells. At doses from 0.1 to 3.0 mg/kg, clonal expansion was seen in both CD4+ and CD8+ blood T cells between baseline and week 6.

Patients with a history of autoimmune disease or receiving systemic immunosuppression were excluded from the trial. Peripheral blood for TCR sequencing was collected from all dose cohorts at baseline, on cycle 4 day 1, and on cycle 7 day 1. Samples came from an open-label, multicenter, first-in-human phase I dose-escalation trial of ivuxolimab. The trial enrolled adults with locally advanced or metastatic head and neck squamous cell, hepatocellular, melanoma or renal cell carcinoma. Before TCR sequencing, CD4+ and CD8+ T cells were separately sorted from peripheral blood. In its sample, this clone was seen once. Its antigen is unknown. Base qualities are not recorded, but no much larger clone differs from it by a single base. For sequencing of the TCRbeta CDR3 region, genomic DNA was extracted from the sorted cells. The immunoSEQ Assay was used to sequence the TCRbeta CDR3 regions. TCRdb holds this immuneACCESS table with in-frame rearrangements only. Some clones are missing; in checked studies, unresolved V genes explain under half, and the rest has no known cause. This sample holds 55,000 to 65,000 clones; approximately 86% were observed only once. Approximately 4% of the sample rests with the top ten.

The TCR was taken from an adult with an advanced solid tumor such as melanoma, head and neck, liver or kidney cancer. The sequence joins TRBV7-2 to TRBJ2-7, and 7 junction bases match TRBD1. Material: CD4+ or CD8+ T cells sorted from blood, obtained in a trial of the OX40 agonist ivuxolimab. The CDR3 sequence is CASSWDRASVEQYF. The bases read TGTGCCAGCAGCTGGGACAGAGCCTCTGTCGAGCAGTACTTC. With all but the CDR3 taken from the reference TRBV7-2 and TRBJ2-7 genes, the full variable domain is: GAGVSQSPSNKVTEKGKDVELRCDPISGHTALYWYRQSLGQGLEFLIYFQGNSAPDKSGLPSDRFSAERTGGSVSTLTIQRTQQEDSAVYLCASSWDRASVEQYFGPGTRLTVT.